This is a list of T cell receptor beta chains from one sample in a study of T cell changes during pregnancy in multiple sclerosis. Only in-frame clones appear in the TCRdb table, and some are missing; sequencing was by immunoSEQ multiplex PCR. Of around 40,000 clones in the sample, 90% were seen once. The starting material was CD4+ T cells from peripheral blood mononuclear cells, obtained in the second trimester of pregnancy. All receptors come from a female donor with multiple sclerosis, enrolled in a pregnancy study. CDR3s include the opening cysteine and the closing phenylalanine or tryptophan.

V gene	J gene	CDR3 protein
TRBV30	TRBJ1-2	CAWSAVQSNMYGYTF
TRBV6-6	TRBJ2-5	CASSYRGETQYF
TRBV5-6	TRBJ2-3	CASSRTSGSGADTQYF
TRBV6-5	TRBJ2-7	CASRDGGTASYEQYF
TRBV18	TRBJ2-1	CASSPSRGGNYNEQFF
TRBV7-2	TRBJ2-1	CASSLALAGEINEQFF
TRBV11-2	TRBJ1-2	CASSPKPSSLWGYTF
TRBV19	TRBJ2-3	CASGFADTQYF
TRBV7-9	TRBJ1-2	CASYGQNYGYTF
TRBV7-2	TRBJ2-3	CASTISTDTQYF
TRBV7-9	TRBJ2-3	CASSFAGGRRFTDTQYF
TRBV6-5	TRBJ1-2	CASSYETNYGYTF
TRBV6-5	TRBJ2-1	CASSYNRGDEQFF
TRBV11-2	TRBJ1-2	CASSSLTGYNYGYTF
TRBV7-2	TRBJ1-6	CASRFGTGGEGGPGPLHF
TRBV30	TRBJ2-7	CAWIAAASYEQYF
TRBV6-4	TRBJ2-3	CASSDFPIGGHTDTQYF
TRBV7-9	TRBJ2-1	CASSLGLYNEQFF
TRBV11-3	TRBJ1-1	CASSLGQGASTEAFF
TRBV19	TRBJ1-2	CASTSNRDRAIANYGYTF
TRBV2	TRBJ2-1	CASSGDSNEQFF
TRBV5-5	TRBJ2-1	CASFSGTFVNNEQFF
TRBV10-3	TRBJ1-2	CAISPGTGGTPNYGYTF
TRBV5-1	TRBJ1-1	CASSWGPGVYTEAFF
TRBV15	TRBJ2-1	CATSLDGGAYNEQFF
TRBV2	TRBJ2-4	CASSAGGRGIQYF
TRBV11-2	TRBJ1-1	CASSLEGRVTFF
TRBV7-2	TRBJ2-7	CASSLPNRDGNEQYF
TRBV5-6	TRBJ1-1	CASSLGQGLDTEAFF
TRBV10-3	TRBJ2-1	CAILRDSSYNEQFF
TRBV7-9	TRBJ2-2	CASSLAGSLRTGELFF
TRBV4-3	TRBJ2-1	CASSRVQGVPYNEQFF
TRBV10-2	TRBJ2-5	CATFSGGAAETQYF
TRBV18	TRBJ1-4	CASSPFRDLVGGEKLFF
TRBV5-4	TRBJ2-5	CASSRLAGVQETQYF
TRBV29-1	TRBJ1-6	CSVEVFWGRDNSPLHF
TRBV27	TRBJ2-3	CASSLDTTSTDTQYF
TRBV5-6	TRBJ1-4	CASSLTGSDEKLFF
TRBV7-2	TRBJ1-4	CASSSLRQGRDEKLFF
TRBV19	TRBJ2-7	CASSPGQGLSYEQYF
TRBV7-2	TRBJ2-7	CASSLAPGRGGYEQYF
TRBV5-1	TRBJ1-1	CASSFEGEVTEAFF
TRBV1	TRBJ2-1	CTSSHRGGAGLCNEQFF
TRBV6-5	TRBJ1-1	CASSYSGGDTEAFF
TRBV5-1	TRBJ2-1	CASSLRPGTNVAVNEQFF
TRBV5-1	TRBJ2-2	CASSLGTGGLTGELFF
TRBV4-1	TRBJ2-7	CASSQERGAFQGAYEQYF
TRBV5-1	TRBJ2-3	CASSLGTGGGQYF
TRBV20-1	TRBJ2-7	CSAQGYGEQYF
TRBV4-2	TRBJ2-5	CASSLDRIKETQYF
TRBV15	TRBJ1-1	CATSREGEVTEAFF